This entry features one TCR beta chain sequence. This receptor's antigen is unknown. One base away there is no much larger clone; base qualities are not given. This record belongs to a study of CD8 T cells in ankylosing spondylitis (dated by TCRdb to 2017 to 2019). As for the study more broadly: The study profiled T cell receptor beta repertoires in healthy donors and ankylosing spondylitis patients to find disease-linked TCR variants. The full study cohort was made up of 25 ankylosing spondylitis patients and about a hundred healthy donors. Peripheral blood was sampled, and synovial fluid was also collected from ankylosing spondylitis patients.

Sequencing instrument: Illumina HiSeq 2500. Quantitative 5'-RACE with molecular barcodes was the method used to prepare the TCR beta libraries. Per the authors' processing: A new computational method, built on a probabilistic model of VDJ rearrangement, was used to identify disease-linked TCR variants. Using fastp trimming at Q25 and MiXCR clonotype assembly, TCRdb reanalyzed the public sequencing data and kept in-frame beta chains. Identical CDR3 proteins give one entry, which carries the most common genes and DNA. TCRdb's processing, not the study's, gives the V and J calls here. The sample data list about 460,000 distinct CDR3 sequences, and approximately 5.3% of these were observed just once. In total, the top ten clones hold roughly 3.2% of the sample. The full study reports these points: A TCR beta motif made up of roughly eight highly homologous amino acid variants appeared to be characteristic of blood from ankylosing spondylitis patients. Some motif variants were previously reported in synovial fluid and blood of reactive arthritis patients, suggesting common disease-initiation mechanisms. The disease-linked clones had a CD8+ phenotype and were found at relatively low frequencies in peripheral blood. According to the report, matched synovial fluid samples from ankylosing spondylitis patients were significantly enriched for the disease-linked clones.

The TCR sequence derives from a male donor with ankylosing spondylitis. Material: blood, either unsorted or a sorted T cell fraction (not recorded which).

In nucleotides, the sequence is TGTGCCTGGAGGAGCCTAGCGGGGGGACAAGAGACCCAGTACTTC. This is translated as CAWRSLAGGQETQYF. The sequence is built from TRBV30 and TRBJ2-5; TRBD2 fits 11 bases in the junction. V is cut back by 3 bases and J by 2 bases, with 5 bases in the junction unmatched. Including cysteine and phenylalanine, the CDR3 has 15 amino acids. Only the CDR3 region is kept as DNA, spanning 45 bases read in frame from base 1. Via the germline V gene (reference sequence), CDR1 is GTSNPN and CDR2 SVGIG.